The 26 T cell receptor beta chains in this list originate from one sample, sequenced in a study of T cell clonality in common variable immunodeficiency. Whole-study findings and limits: Common variable immunodeficiency TCR beta sequences reportedly had fewer deletions and N-nucleotide insertions.

Some clones are missing from TCRdb's copy, which holds only in-frame ones; the method was immunoSEQ multiplex PCR. The sample has fewer than 40,000 clones, none seen only once. Their recognized antigens are unknown. The sample was peripheral blood mononuclear cells. The receptors stem from a human donor with common variable immunodeficiency.

This clone was detected ten times or more. The read is 3 residues too short to cover the CDR3 end, so that end is filled in from the germline J gene. The V gene is TRBV20-1, the J gene TRBJ2-7, with D possibly being TRBD1 (5 bases). Germline CDR1 is DFQATT and CDR2 is SNEGSKA (reference sequence). There are 13 residues in the CDR3. V lost 6 bases to trimming and J lost 0 bases, with 12 bases between them. The part of the CDR3 DNA that was read is TGCAGTGCCGTCGACAGTGGCTCCTACGAG. Translating it yields CSAVDSGSYE. The full-length CDR3 reads as CSAVDSGSYEQYF.

About this clone: The read ends 3 residues shy of where the CDR3 ends; the end is completed using the germline J gene. This chain links TRBV7-6 with TRBJ2-2; D perhaps matches TRBD1 (5 bases). This CDR3 has 15 amino acids. Per germline, CDR1 SGHVS and CDR2 FNYEAQ. The V gene lost 1 base and the J gene lost 5 bases, with 11 bases spanning the gap. The covered CDR3 bases are TGTGCCAGCAGCTTAGGGTTAACAGGAACCGGGGAG. This sequence encodes CASSLGLTGTGE. The whole CDR3 region reads CASSLGLTGTGELFF.

The part of the CDR3 DNA that was read is TGTGCCTGGAGTGCCACCCAATATCCGGGACAGGGGCACAGCTCCTACGAG. Translated: CAWSATQYPGQGHSSYE. The CDR3 reads in full as CAWSATQYPGQGHSSYEQYF. The V and J genes are TRBV30 and TRBJ2-7, with 10 bases fitting TRBD1. The read comes to an end 3 residues before the CDR3 does, leaving the germline J gene to fill in the end. Germline CDR1 and CDR2: GTSNPN and SVGIG (reference sequence). The CDR3 is made up of 20 amino acids. V gave up 1 base and J gave up 0 bases; unmatched junction bases: 18.

On this clone: Sequencing ends 3 residues short of the CDR3 end; the germline J gene provides the rest. V and J are TRBV20-1 and TRBJ2-7; a possible D gene is TRBD1 (6 bases). The V gene lost 4 bases and the J gene lost 2 bases, with 12 bases spanning the gap. Germline V gene lookup returns CDR1 DFQATT and CDR2 SNEGSKA (reference sequence). CDR3 length equals 13 residues. Incomplete CDR3 DNA: TGCAGTGCTAAACTACAGGGAGCCTACGAG. Its translation: CSAKLQGAYE. The whole CDR3 is CSAKLQGAYEQYF.

This clone was seen ten or more times. The covered CDR3 bases are TGCGCCAGCAGCTTGTCAGGTCAAGAGACC. Encoded protein: CASSLSGQET. In full, the CDR3 reads CASSLSGQETQYF. The J gene is TRBJ2-5, the V gene TRBV5-1; D is ambiguous. The read ends 3 residues early relative to the CDR3; the germline J gene fills the gap. Trimming shortened V by 1 base and J by 2 bases, and 6 bases separated the two germline ends. CDR1 and CDR2 from the germline V gene are SGHRS and YFSETQ. The CDR3 is made up of 13 amino acids. Together with reference TRBV5-1 and TRBJ2-5, the CDR3 gives the full variable domain: KAGVTQTPRYLIKTRGQQVTLSCSPISGHRSVSWYQQTPGQGLQFLFEYFSETQRNKGNFPGRFSGRQFSNSRSEMNVSTLELGDSALYLCASSLSGQETQYFGPGTRLLVL.

As to this clone: The sequenced fragment ends 3 residues before the CDR3 boundary, so the rest is inferred from the germline J gene. V and J are TRBV5-6 and TRBJ2-7; TRBD1 agrees at 10 bases. The CDR3 has 14 residues. The V segment lost 3 bases and the J segment 3 bases; nucleotides outside the gene matches: 3. The V gene's germline CDR1 is SGHDT and CDR2 YYEEEE. CDR3 region: CASSWTGGGYEQYF. The part of the CDR3 DNA that was read is TGTGCCAGCAGCTGGACAGGGGGAGGCTACGAG. Together with reference TRBV5-6 and TRBJ2-7, the CDR3 gives the full variable domain: DAGVTQSPTHLIKTRGQQVTLRCSPKSGHDTVSWYQQALGQGPQFIFQYYEEEERQRGNFPDRFSGHQFPNYSSELNVNALLLGDSALYLCASSWTGGGYEQYFGPGTRLTVT.

A few counts support this clone. The read finishes 3 residues shy of the CDR3 end, and the germline J gene is used to complete it. The gene calls are TRBV7-2 and TRBJ1-6; the D is unclear. This CDR3 is built from 14 residues. Deletions cut 3 bases from V and 0 bases from J, with 3 bases between. Germline assignment: CDR1 SGHTA and CDR2 FQGNSA. The part of the CDR3 DNA that was read is TGTGCCAGCAGCTTCAGCTCCTATAATTCACCC. Amino acid sequence: CASSFSSYNSP. Given in full, the CDR3 is CASSFSSYNSPLHF.

Turning to this clone: The CDR3 goes on 3 residues after the read ends, and that part is filled in from the germline J gene. The chain combines TRBV30 with TRBJ2-7, with 9 nucleotides matching TRBD1. The CDR3 spans 16 residues. Germline loops: CDR1 GTSNPN, CDR2 SVGIG (reference sequence). J gave up 0 bases and V 2 bases, and 8 bases lay outside the gene matches. The part of the CDR3 DNA that was read is TGTGCCTGGAGTACAAAGGGGACAGGGCACTCCTACGAG. Its protein is CAWSTKGTGHSYE. The full-length CDR3 reads as CAWSTKGTGHSYEQYF. Filled out from reference TRBV30 and TRBJ2-7, the complete variable domain reads SQTIHQWPATLVQPVGSPLSLECTVEGTSNPNLYWYRQAAGRGLQLLFYSVGIGQISSEVPQNLSASRPQDRQFILSSKKLLLSDSGFYLCAWSTKGTGHSYEQYFGPGTRLTVT.

This clone was observed a handful of times. Read coverage stops 3 residues before the CDR3 terminus; the germline J gene supplies the remainder. V and J are TRBV19 and TRBJ1-4, with 7 bases that match TRBD1. This CDR3 spans 16 amino acids. J lost 1 base, V lost 5 bases, and 7 bases had no gene match. Germline CDR1 and CDR2: LNHDA and SQIVND (reference sequence). The CDR3 is CASSRTGTVTNEKLFF. The part of the CDR3 DNA that was read is TGTGCCAGTAGTCGGACGGGGACAGTAACTAATGAAAAA.

This clone was counted between two and nine times. Read data end 3 residues before the CDR3 end; the end is taken from the germline J gene. The gene calls are TRBV30 and TRBJ2-3; D not certain. The germline gives CDR1 GTSNPN, CDR2 SVGIG (reference sequence). The V and J ends lost 0 bases and 5 bases respectively, with 6 bases between them. The CDR3 consists of 12 residues. CDR3 protein: CAWSVSGDTQYF. CDR3 DNA (partial): TGTGCCTGGAGTGTATCAGGAGATACG.

CDR3 bases read: TGCGCCAGCAGCTTGGAGCGGGGCACAGATACG. It encodes CASSLERGTDT. The entire CDR3 is CASSLERGTDTQYF. This chain joins TRBV5-1 and TRBJ2-3, with D perhaps TRBD2 (6 bases). The read ends 3 residues early relative to the CDR3; the germline J gene fills the gap. This CDR3 is 14 amino acids long. Trimming pared 0 bases from V and 1 base from J, leaving 6 bases between. CDR1 is SGHRS and CDR2 is YFSETQ in the germline V gene.

On this clone itself: The read halts 3 residues ahead of the CDR3 end, with the missing end drawn from the germline J gene. The V gene is TRBV19, the J gene TRBJ2-2; 8 bases are a match to TRBD2. There are 16 residues in the CDR3. The germline CDR1 and CDR2 sequences are LNHDA and SQIVND (reference sequence). Trimming at V came to 5 bases and at J to 4 bases, leaving 9 bases not matched to a gene. This CDR3 is CASSGAMTSVTGELFF. The CDR3 DNA, read in part, is TGTGCCAGTAGTGGGGCCATGACTAGCGTCACCGGGGAG.

This clone occurred a few times. Coverage ceases 3 residues before the CDR3 finishes, and the germline J gene fills in the end. The chain uses TRBV19 and TRBJ1-6, with D perhaps TRBD1 (5 bases). The CDR3 covers 13 residues. With 7 bases removed from V and 8 bases from J, the gap between germline ends came to 12 bases. Looked up from germline, CDR1 is LNHDA and CDR2 is SQIVND (reference sequence). The chain's CDR3 is CASNPGSDSPLHF. CDR3 bases read: TGTGCCAGTAATCCAGGGTCGGATTCACCC. The full variable domain, completed using reference TRBV19 and TRBJ1-6, is DGGITQSPKYLFRKEGQNVTLSCEQNLNHDAMYWYRQDPGQGLRLIYYSQIVNDFQKGDIAEGYSVSREKKESFPLTVTSAQKNPTAFYLCASNPGSDSPLHFGNGTRLTVT.

This clone appeared a few times. The CDR3 is cut off 3 residues early in the read; its end comes from the germline J gene. V and J are TRBV2 and TRBJ2-3; no clear D. V was shortened by 6 bases and J by 6 bases, with 7 bases between the two germline ends. The CDR3 has 11 residues. Per germline, CDR1 SNHLY and CDR2 FYNNEI. The CDR3 bases that were read are TGTGCCAGCAGGGCTAGTGATACG. Translated: CASRASDT. The whole CDR3 reads CASRASDTQYF.

This clone has ten or more counts. The read is 3 residues too short to cover the CDR3 end, so that end is filled in from the germline J gene. The genes are TRBV5-1 and TRBJ2-5; 7 bases are a match to TRBD2. V was clipped by 7 bases and J by 3 bases; unmatched bases: 9. Germline V gene sequence: CDR1 SGHRS, CDR2 YFSETQ. The CDR3 loop spans 14 amino acids. CDR3 in amino acids: CASGEGRVKETQYF. The CDR3 bases that were read are TGCGCCAGCGGGGAGGGGAGAGTAAAAGAGACC.

In regard to this clone: With the read ending 3 residues before the CDR3 end, the germline J gene is used to fill in that end. The chain carries TRBV6-2 or TRBV6-3 and TRBJ1-1; D unclear. Trimming pared 6 bases from V and 3 bases from J, leaving 14 bases between. CDR1 is MNHEY, CDR2 SVGEGT, per germline. This CDR3 is 14 amino acids long. Partial CDR3 DNA: TGTGCCAGCAGCACTAAGCTCATGGACACTGAA. This gives the protein CASSTKLMDTE. The full CDR3 is CASSTKLMDTEAFF.

As to this clone: Coverage ceases 3 residues before the CDR3 finishes, and the germline J gene fills in the end. The chain has TRBV19 and TRBJ1-1, with D perhaps TRBD1 (5 bases). CDR3 size: 16 residues. Trimming took off 3 bases at V and 6 bases at J, with 20 bases between the two ends. Per the germline V gene, CDR1 is LNHDA and CDR2 is SQIVND (reference sequence). This chain's CDR3 is CASSIRSRGSYAEAFF. Partial CDR3 DNA: TGTGCCAGTAGTATTAGGTCTAGGGGATCCTACGCTGAA.

Comments on this clone: The sequence runs out 3 residues before the end of the CDR3; the remainder is reconstructed from the germline J gene. The V gene is TRBV20-1, the J gene TRBJ2-1, with 9 bases matching TRBD2. CDR1 is DFQATT, CDR2 SNEGSKA, per germline (reference sequence). CDR3 size: 15 residues. J gave up 3 bases and V 5 bases, and 8 bases lay outside the gene matches. CDR3 DNA, as far as it was read: TGCAGTGCTTTGAAGACTAGCGGATACTACAATGAG. Amino acids: CSALKTSGYYNE. The full CDR3 sequence reads CSALKTSGYYNEQFF.

This clone was counted many times. The sequenced fragment ends 3 residues before the CDR3 boundary, so the rest is inferred from the germline J gene. The chain has TRBV20-1 and TRBJ1-2; maybe TRBD1 (6 bases). Germline V gene data show CDR1 as DFQATT and CDR2 as SNEGSKA (reference sequence). There are 15 residues in the CDR3. The germline V and J ends were trimmed by 0 bases and 3 bases, with 14 bases remaining between them. The sequenced part of the CDR3 DNA is TGCAGTGCTAGAGATTACAGGGAGAACCACTATGGC. Translated: CSARDYRENHYG. The full CDR3 sequence reads CSARDYRENHYGYTF.

This clone has only a few counts. The read is 3 residues too short to cover the CDR3 end, so that end is filled in from the germline J gene. The gene calls are TRBV18 and TRBJ1-6; 8 bases are shared with TRBD1. The germline V gene has CDR1 KGHSH and CDR2 LQKENI. The CDR3 spans 17 residues. The V and J ends lost 3 bases and 1 base, in that order; junction bases with no gene match: 5. Incomplete CDR3 DNA: TGTGCCAGCTCACCCGGCCAGGGGGCATCCTATAATTCACCC. It is translated as CASSPGQGASYNSP. The whole CDR3 sequence is CASSPGQGASYNSPLHF.

This clone was counted many times. The read halts 3 residues ahead of the CDR3 end, with the missing end drawn from the germline J gene. The chain has TRBV19 and TRBJ2-3; D call uncertain. Trimming stripped 3 bases from V and 6 bases from J, with 7 bases between. The CDR3 runs 12 residues. Germline V gene lookup returns CDR1 LNHDA and CDR2 SQIVND (reference sequence). CDR3 region: CASSMLLDTQYF. The CDR3 DNA, read in part, is TGTGCCAGTAGTATGTTACTGGATACG.

There are a few counts of this clone. The DNA ends 3 residues before the CDR3 does, and the rest of the CDR3 is filled in from the germline J gene. The gene calls are TRBV20-1 and TRBJ1-1; 7 bases agree with TRBD1. The CDR3 extends over 15 amino acids. V lost 0 bases, J lost 5 bases, and 9 bases stayed unmatched. Germline V gives CDR1 DFQATT, CDR2 SNEGSKA (reference sequence). The CDR3 reads CSARDIGRGVTEAFF. Incomplete CDR3 DNA: TGCAGTGCTAGAGATATCGGCAGGGGGGTAACTGAA.

This clone was observed a few times. The read ends 3 residues early relative to the CDR3; the germline J gene fills the gap. This chain uses TRBV19 with TRBJ1-6, with a tentative D call TRBD1 (5 bases). The V gene lost 5 bases and the J gene lost 6 bases, with 11 bases spanning the gap. The CDR3 is made up of 14 amino acids. From germline, CDR1 is LNHDA and CDR2 SQIVND (reference sequence). CDR3 bases read: TGTGCCAGTAGTGTCGACAGCACTAATTCACCC. This codes for CASSVDSTNSP. The full-length CDR3 reads as CASSVDSTNSPLHF.

The sample holds a few counts of this clone. The read terminates 3 residues ahead of where the CDR3 ends, so the germline J gene completes it. This chain uses TRBV7-9 with TRBJ1-1; tentative D call: TRBD1 (5 bases). V was shortened by 5 bases and J by 6 bases, with 10 bases between the two germline ends. Per germline, CDR1 SEHNR and CDR2 FQNEAQ (reference sequence). The length of the CDR3 is 12 residues. The CDR3 region is CASSLQGSEAFF. The sequenced part of the CDR3 DNA is TGTGCCAGCAGCCTGCAGGGTTCTGAA. Filled out from reference TRBV7-9 and TRBJ1-1, the complete variable domain reads DTGVSQNPRHKITKRGQNVTFRCDPISEHNRLYWYRQTLGQGPEFLTYFQNEAQLEKSRLLSDRFSAERPKGSFSTLEIQRTEQGDSAMYLCASSLQGSEAFFGQGTRLTVV.

This clone came up a few times. The read is 3 residues too short to cover the CDR3 end, so that end is filled in from the germline J gene. The chain has TRBV7-2 and TRBJ2-5; tentative D call: TRBD1 (5 bases). CDR3 length: 12 residues. V was clipped by 5 bases and J by 7 bases, with 11 bases between them. From germline, CDR1 is SGHTA and CDR2 FQGNSA. The CDR3: CASSPTRGTQYF. The DNA read from the CDR3 is TGTGCCAGCAGCCCTACAAGGGGGACC.

This clone was detected ten times or more. The covered CDR3 bases are TGCAGCGTTGGAGGCCCGACATACAATGAG. Translating gives CSVGGPTYNE. The full CDR3 protein reads CSVGGPTYNEQFF. The chain links TRBV29-1 to TRBJ2-1; D not certain. The read falls 3 residues short of the CDR3 end, and the missing part is taken from the germline J gene. Trimming stripped 4 bases from V and 4 bases from J, with 11 bases between. Germline values: CDR1 SQVTM, CDR2 ANQGSEA. The CDR3 runs to 13 residues.